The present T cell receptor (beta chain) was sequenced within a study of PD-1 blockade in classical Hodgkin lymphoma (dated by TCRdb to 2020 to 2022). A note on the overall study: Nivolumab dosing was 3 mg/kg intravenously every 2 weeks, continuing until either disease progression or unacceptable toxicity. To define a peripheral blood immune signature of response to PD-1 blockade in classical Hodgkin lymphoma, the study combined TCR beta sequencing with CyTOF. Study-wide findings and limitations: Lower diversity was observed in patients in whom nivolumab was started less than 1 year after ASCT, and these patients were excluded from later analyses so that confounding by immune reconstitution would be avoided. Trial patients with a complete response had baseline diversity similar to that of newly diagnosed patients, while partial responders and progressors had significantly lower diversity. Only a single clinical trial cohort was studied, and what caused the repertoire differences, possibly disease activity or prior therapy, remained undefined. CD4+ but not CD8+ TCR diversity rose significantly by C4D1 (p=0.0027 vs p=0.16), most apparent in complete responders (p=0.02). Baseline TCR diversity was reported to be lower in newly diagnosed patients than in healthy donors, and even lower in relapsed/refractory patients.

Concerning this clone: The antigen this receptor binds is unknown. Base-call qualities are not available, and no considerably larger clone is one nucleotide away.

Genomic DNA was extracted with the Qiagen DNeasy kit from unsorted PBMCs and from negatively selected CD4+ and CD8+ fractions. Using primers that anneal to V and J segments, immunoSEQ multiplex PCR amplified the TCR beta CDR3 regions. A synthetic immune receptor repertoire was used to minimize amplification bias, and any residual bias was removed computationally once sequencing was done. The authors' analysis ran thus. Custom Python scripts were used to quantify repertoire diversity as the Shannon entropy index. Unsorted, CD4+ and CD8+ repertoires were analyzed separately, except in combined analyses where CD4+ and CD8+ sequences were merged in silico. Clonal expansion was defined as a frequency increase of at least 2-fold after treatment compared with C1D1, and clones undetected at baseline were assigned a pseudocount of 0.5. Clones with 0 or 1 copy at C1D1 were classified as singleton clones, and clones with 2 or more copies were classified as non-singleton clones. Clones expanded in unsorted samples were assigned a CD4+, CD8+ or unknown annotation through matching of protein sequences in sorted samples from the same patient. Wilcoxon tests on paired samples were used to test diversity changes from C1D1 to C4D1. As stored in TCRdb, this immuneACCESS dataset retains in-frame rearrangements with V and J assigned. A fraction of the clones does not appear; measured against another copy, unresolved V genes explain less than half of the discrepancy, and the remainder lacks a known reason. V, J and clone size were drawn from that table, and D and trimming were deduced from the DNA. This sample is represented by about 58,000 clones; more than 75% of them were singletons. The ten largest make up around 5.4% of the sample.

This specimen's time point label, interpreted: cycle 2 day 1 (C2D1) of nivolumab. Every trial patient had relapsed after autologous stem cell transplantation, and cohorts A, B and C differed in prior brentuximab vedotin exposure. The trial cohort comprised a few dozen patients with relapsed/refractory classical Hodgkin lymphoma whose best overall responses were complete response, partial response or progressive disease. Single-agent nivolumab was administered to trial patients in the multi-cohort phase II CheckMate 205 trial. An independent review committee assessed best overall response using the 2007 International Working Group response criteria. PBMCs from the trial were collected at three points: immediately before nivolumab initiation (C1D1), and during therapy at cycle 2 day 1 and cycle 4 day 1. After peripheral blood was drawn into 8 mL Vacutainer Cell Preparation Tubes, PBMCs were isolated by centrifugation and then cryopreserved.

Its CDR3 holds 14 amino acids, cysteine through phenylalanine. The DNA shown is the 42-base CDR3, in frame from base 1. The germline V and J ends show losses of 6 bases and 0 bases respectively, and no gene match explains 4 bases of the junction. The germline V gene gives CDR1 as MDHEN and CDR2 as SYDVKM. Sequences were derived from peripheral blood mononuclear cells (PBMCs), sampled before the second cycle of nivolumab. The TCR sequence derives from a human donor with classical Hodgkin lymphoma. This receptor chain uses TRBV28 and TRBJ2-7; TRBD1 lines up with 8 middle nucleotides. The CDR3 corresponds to CASRPGQDSYEQYF. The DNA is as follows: TGTGCCAGCAGACCGGGACAGGACTCCTACGAGCAGTACTTC.